Listed here is a single TCR beta chain. Its matching antigen is unknown. This entry is derived from a study of vaccination and CD4 T cells after COVID-19. Across the whole study: Diagnosis preceded the drawing of post-COVID samples by a median approximately 110 days (range 35 to 161). The interval from dose two to post-vaccine sampling had a median of 72 days, and it ranged from 14 to 241.

Treatment described: approximately 9-day PBMC culture with coronavirus spike peptide pools or control peptides (ViraFEST assay). Some 2 million PBMCs were grown per well alongside approximately 9.2 IU/ml IL-2 and approximately 9.8 ug/ml peptide pools. On days 3 and 7, half the medium was swapped for fresh IL-2-containing medium. At the Johns Hopkins FTIC core, DNA taken from cultured CD4+ T cells was sequenced by way of the Oncomine TCR Beta short-read assay. TCRdb redid the calling of the PCR reads with MiXCR, one entry per CDR3 protein. The sample carries 15,000 or so distinct CDR3 sequences, 43% recorded once. Germline CDR1 reads KGHDR; CDR2 reads SFDVKD. This CDR3 has 17 amino acids. V shed 7 bases and J 1 base; nucleotides not matched to a gene: 9.

Sequencing was done on a sample of CD4+ T cells from blood, cultured in vitro. This clonotype was obtained from a human donor who had recovered from COVID-19. This chain connects TRBV24-1 to TRBJ2-7; 13 nucleotides agree with TRBD2. Here the CDR3 reads CATRAGTSGINSYEQYF. The CDR3 DNA follows: TGTGCCACCAGGGCCGGGACTAGCGGGATTAATTCCTACGAGCAGTACTTC.